Listed here are 16 T cell receptor beta chains from one sample, sequenced in a study of tumor and adjacent non-tumor tissue in lung cancer. The library came from three nested PCR rounds adapted from ARM-PCR protocols. TCRdb re-called the multiplex PCR reads through MiXCR, storing one row per CDR3 protein. This table has roughly 81,000 distinct CDR3 sequences, roughly three fifths appearing once. No cell sorting was done before RNA was extracted from the tissue. Material: lung tumor tissue. The source of these receptors is a man in his 70s with non-small cell lung cancer.

A remark on this clonotype: A read error may account for a junction end that differs from germline. This chain links TRBV11-2 with TRBJ2-2; tentative D call: TRBD2 (5 bases). The length of the CDR3 is 15 residues. CDR1 SGHAT and CDR2 FQNNGV come from the germline V gene. This CDR3 is CASRSEAVAAWELFF. The CDR3 DNA reads as TGTGCAAGCAGGTCAGAAGCGGTTGCGGCCTGGGAGCTGTTTTTT. Complete variable domain (other parts from reference TRBV11-2 and TRBJ2-2): EAGVAQSPRYKIIEKRQSVAFWCNPISGHATLYWYQQILGQGPKLLIQFQNNGVVDDSQLPKDRFSAERLKGVDSTLKIQPAKLEDSAVYLCASRSEAVAAWELFFGEGSRLTVL.

With respect to this clonotype: The CDR3 does not close with the conserved phenylalanine or tryptophan, likely indicating a read error. V is TRBV12-3 or TRBV12-4 and J is TRBJ1-1; D gene ambiguous. The CDR3 has 14 residues. V was trimmed by 3 bases and J by 4 bases, leaving 12 bases between them. The CDR3 bases are TGTGCCAGCAGTTTGGGAGAGGGCTTCACTGAAGCTTTCTAT. This gives the protein CASSLGEGFTEAFY.

Regarding this clonotype: One end of the junction does not line up with germline, which may come from a read error. The chain couples TRBV29-1 to TRBJ1-1; maybe TRBD1 (5 bases). The germline CDR1 and CDR2 sequences are SQVTM and ANQGSEA. The CDR3 sequence is 14 residues long. CDR3 sequence reads: CSVELQGTNTEASF. The CDR3 nucleotides are TGTAGCGTTGAACTGCAGGGAACGAACACTGAAGCTTCCTTT. Full variable domain (outside the CDR3, taken from reference TRBV29-1 and TRBJ1-1): SAVISQKPSRDICQRGTSLTIQCQVDSQVTMMFWYRQQPGQSLTLIATANQGSEATYESGFVIDKFPISRPNLTFSTLTVSNMSPEDSSIYLCSVELQGTNTEASFGQGTRLTVV.

This clonotype was observed a few times. The gene calls are TRBV20-1 and TRBJ2-1, with D uncertain. Deletions cut 6 bases from V and 6 bases from J, with 24 bases between. This CDR3 is built from 16 residues. Per germline, CDR1 DFQATT and CDR2 SNEGSKA (reference sequence). In DNA, the CDR3 is TGCAGTGCCATGCAGTCCGGAACACCTCGAGGCAATGAGCAGTTCTTC. Translating it yields CSAMQSGTPRGNEQFF.

The sample holds one count of this clonotype. A much larger clone sits a single nucleotide away, making a read error possible. The CDR3 ends on some other residue instead of the conserved phenylalanine or tryptophan, so this is likely a read error. The DNA is omitted, as the CDR3 cannot be located on it reliably, and the CDR3 follows TCRdb's listing. The V gene is TRBV6-4, the J gene TRBJ1-1. Germline V lookup: CDR1 MRHNA, CDR2 SNTAGT. Counting both end residues, the CDR3 totals 10 amino acids. This CDR3 is CASSHIGTPS.

This clonotype was picked up a small number of times. With a much larger clone just one base away, this may be a read error. The chain carries TRBV12-3 or TRBV12-4 and TRBJ1-1; weak D call: TRBD1 (5 bases). This CDR3 comprises 16 residues. Trimming stripped 4 bases from V and 4 bases from J, with 19 bases between. The CDR3 DNA sequence: TGTGCCAGCAGTTCAGACGAGGCAGGGCCGGTCACTGAAGCTTTCTTT. Protein product: CASSSDEAGPVTEAFF.

With regard to this clonotype: An end of the junction differs from the germline gene, which may be a read error. This chain uses TRBV5-1 with TRBJ2-3, with 14 bases matching TRBD2. This CDR3 comprises 15 residues. CDR1 and CDR2 from the germline V gene are SGHRS and YFSETQ. CDR3 sequence reads: CASSSTSGRADAQYF. The CDR3 nucleotides read TGCGCCAGCAGCTCGACTAGCGGGAGGGCAGATGCGCAGTATTTT.

Concerning this clonotype: The germline gene is not matched at one end of the junction; a read error may be the cause. The V gene is TRBV4-1, the J gene TRBJ1-5; D remains unclear. The CDR3 is made up of 15 amino acids. The germline gives CDR1 MGHRA, CDR2 YSYEKL. CDR3 residues: CASSQLSGSTQPQHF. Here the CDR3 DNA reads TGCGCCAGCAGCCAACTCTCAGGTAGCACTCAGCCCCAGCATTTC.

This clonotype was found many times. The chain combines TRBV4-1 with TRBJ2-1, with a weak D call TRBD2 (6 bases). V was shortened by 2 bases and J by 2 bases, with 19 bases between the two germline ends. CDR3 length equals 18 residues. Germline V gene sequence: CDR1 MGHRA, CDR2 YSYEKL. The chain's CDR3 is CASSQTSLGGWAYNEQFF. DNA for the CDR3: TGCGCCAGCAGCCAAACTAGCTTGGGTGGATGGGCCTACAATGAGCAGTTCTTC.

The table lists this clonotype with many counts. V is TRBV4-1 and J is TRBJ2-2; 7 positions match TRBD2. After removal of 1 base from V and 2 bases from J, the junction contained 7 bases not matched to a gene. This CDR3 has 17 amino acids. Per germline, CDR1 MGHRA and CDR2 YSYEKL. DNA of the CDR3: TGCGCCAGCAGCCAAGTCGGCCTAGCGGCAAACACCGGGGAGCTGTTTTTT. Translated, it gives CASSQVGLAANTGELFF.

Regarding this clonotype: Germline is not matched at one junction end, which may reflect a read error. The chain joins TRBV6-2 or TRBV6-3 to TRBJ1-5; D remains ambiguous. Germline V gene data show CDR1 as MNHEY and CDR2 as SVGEGT. This CDR3 contains 15 residues. The CDR3 loop is CASSADGVGNQPQHF. The CDR3 nucleotides are TGTGCTAGCAGCGCCGACGGGGTGGGCAATCAGCCCCAACATTTT.

This clonotype is medium-sized within its sample. CDR3 coding DNA: TGTGCCAGCAGCTTAGAGCAGCTTTCTAGCACAGATACGCAGTATTTT. As protein: CASSLEQLSSTDTQYF. The V gene is TRBV11-1, the J gene TRBJ2-3; D unresolved. V shed 1 base and J shed 0 bases, with 11 bases lying between them. Germline V CDR1 and CDR2: SGHAT, FQDESV (reference sequence). This CDR3 spans 16 amino acids.

V usage is TRBV6-6 and J usage is TRBJ1-1; unclear D gene. There are 13 residues in the CDR3. Germline loops: CDR1 MNHNY, CDR2 SVGAGI (reference sequence). Trimming took off 2 bases at V and 14 bases at J, with 18 bases between the two ends. CDR3 sequence reads: CASSYLGDRETFF. CDR3 bases: TGTGCCAGCAGTTACCTGGGCGACCGTGAAACCTTCTTT.

This clonotype was seen a few times. The junction departs from germline at one end; a sequencing error may be responsible. The chain recombines TRBV11-2 with TRBJ1-2, with 7 positions matching TRBD1. The CDR3 totals 17 residues. Germline CDR1 reads SGHAT; CDR2 reads FQNNGV. The DNA of the CDR3 is TGTGCCAGCAGCTCCTACTCGACAGGGCTGGGCCGATATGACTACACCTTC. The encoded protein is CASSSYSTGLGRYDYTF.

This clonotype showed up just a few times. The junction does not match germline at one end; this may be a read error. The chain employs TRBV11-1 and TRBJ2-5; possible D gene TRBD2, 6 bases. The germline gives CDR1 SGHAT, CDR2 FQDESV (reference sequence). This CDR3 is 14 amino acids long. The CDR3 loop is CASSPDRARGTQHF. CDR3 sequence (DNA): TGTGCCAGCAGCCCCGACCGGGCCCGGGGGACCCAGCACTTC.

This clonotype appeared once. This may come from a read error, since a much larger clone is one base off. The chain recombines TRBV5-1 with TRBJ1-4; possibly TRBD1 for D (5 bases). The CDR3 extends over 14 amino acids. Germline V gives CDR1 SGHRS, CDR2 YFSETQ. CDR3 nucleotides: TGCACCAGCAGCCTGGGACGGACTAATGAAAAACTGTTTTTT. This encodes CTSSLGRTNEKLFF.